These 14 T cell receptor beta chains were all obtained from the same sample, sequenced in a study of T cell responses to AZD1222 COVID-19 vaccine. Using immunoSEQ multiplex PCR, the repertoire was profiled, and TCRdb retains in-frame clones only, with some absent. The table has 140,000 or so clones, around 89% seen once. The input for sequencing was peripheral blood, taken 28 days after the second AZD1222 dose. These receptors were collected from an adult who received the AZD1222 COVID-19 vaccine.

V and J are TRBV6-5 and TRBJ1-4, with D perhaps matching TRBD1 (6 bases). The CDR3 contains 15 residues. Germline lookup yields CDR1 MNHEY and CDR2 SVGAGI. V lost 2 bases, J lost 5 bases, and 12 bases lay in between. This chain's CDR3 is CASSYEGRGNEKLFF. DNA for the CDR3: TGTGCCAGCAGTTACGAGGGCAGGGGAAATGAAAAACTGTTTTTT.

The chain uses TRBV19 and TRBJ1-1, with D tentatively TRBD1 (6 bases). The CDR3 contains 16 residues. CDR1 and CDR2 from the germline V gene are LNHDA and SQIVND (reference sequence). V was cut by 0 bases and J by 0 bases, with 11 bases left in between. The CDR3: CASSIDPRGLNTEAFF. The CDR3 coding sequence is TGTGCCAGTAGTATAGATCCCCGGGGGCTGAACACTGAAGCTTTCTTT.

The CDR3, as DNA: TGCAGTGCTAGAGGCGGTGATGAGCAGTTCTTC. Translated, it gives CSARGGDEQFF. The chain employs TRBV20-1 and TRBJ2-1, with no clear D. Germline V gene data show CDR1 as DFQATT and CDR2 as SNEGSKA (reference sequence). There are 11 residues in the CDR3. Trimming cost V 1 base and J 8 bases, with 6 bases left between them.

The CDR3 DNA reads as TGTGCCAGCAGTTCTGGACCTGGGGGCACTGAAGCTTTCTTT. The encoded protein is CASSSGPGGTEAFF. V usage is TRBV28 and J usage is TRBJ1-1; D perhaps matches TRBD1 (5 bases). Germline loops: CDR1 MDHEN, CDR2 SYDVKM. Trimming took 4 bases from V and 4 from J, leaving 13 bases between them. The CDR3 consists of 14 residues.

The chain has TRBV19 and TRBJ2-7; 9 bases agree with TRBD2. Germline V CDR1 and CDR2: LNHDA, SQIVND (reference sequence). V dropped 4 bases and J dropped 7; count of bases not matched to a gene: 14. The CDR3 has 16 amino acids. Here the CDR3 reads CASSSPTSGGAGEQYF. Here the CDR3 DNA reads TGTGCCAGTAGTAGTCCGACTAGCGGTGGGGCAGGGGAGCAGTACTTC.

Turning to this clone: Other DNA sequences from this sample encode an identical CDR3 as well. V is TRBV12-3 or TRBV12-4 and J is TRBJ2-4, with D unclear. The CDR3 sequence is 11 residues long. V was clipped by 6 bases and J by 4 bases, with 4 bases between them. The CDR3 DNA sequence: TGTGCCAGCAGCTCAAAAAACATTCAGTACTTC. Amino acid sequence: CASSSKNIQYF.

The rearrangement uses TRBV5-1 and TRBJ2-2; D uncertain. The CDR3 runs 15 residues. Germline assignment: CDR1 SGHRS and CDR2 YFSETQ. Trimming removed 4 bases from V and 1 base from J, with 11 bases in between. CDR3 bases: TGCGCCAGCAGCCCTATTGGTGGGAACACCGGGGAGCTGTTTTTT. It is translated as CASSPIGGNTGELFF.

The chain couples TRBV28 to TRBJ2-1, with 12 bases identical to TRBD2. V lost 4 bases and J lost 8; bases outside the gene matches: 12. The CDR3 length is 17 residues. Germline lookup yields CDR1 MDHEN and CDR2 SYDVKM. The chain's CDR3 is CASSSIGGTSGRYEQFF. CDR3 nucleotide sequence: TGTGCCAGCAGTTCCATAGGAGGGACTAGCGGGCGATATGAGCAGTTCTTC.

The rearrangement links TRBV30 to TRBJ1-4; D is perhaps TRBD1 (5 bases). CDR3 length: 13 residues. Looked up from germline, CDR1 is GTSNPN and CDR2 is SVGIG (reference sequence). The V gene lost 1 base and the J gene lost 8 bases, with 11 bases spanning the gap. CDR3 in DNA: TGTGCCTGGAGTGGGGGGTCAGGGGAAAAACTGTTTTTT. It encodes CAWSGGSGEKLFF. The complete variable domain, with remaining parts taken from reference TRBV30 and TRBJ1-4, reads SQTIHQWPATLVQPVGSPLSLECTVEGTSNPNLYWYRQAAGRGLQLLFYSVGIGQISSEVPQNLSASRPQDRQFILSSKKLLLSDSGFYLCAWSGGSGEKLFFGSGTQLSVL.

The chain couples TRBV6-5 to TRBJ2-2, with D tentatively TRBD1 (6 bases). Germline CDR1 reads MNHEY; CDR2 reads SVGAGI. Trimming removed 4 bases at V and 1 base at J, with 13 bases between. This CDR3 comprises 16 residues. CDR3 DNA sequence: TGTGCCAGCAGTTTATCCGGGACACTGAACACCGGGGAGCTGTTTTTT. Encoded protein: CASSLSGTLNTGELFF.

The chain employs TRBV30 and TRBJ2-3; 7 positions match TRBD2. The length of the CDR3 is 14 residues. Germline V gives CDR1 GTSNPN, CDR2 SVGIG (reference sequence). The ends lost 3 bases at V and 6 bases at J; junction bases unmatched: 9. CDR3: CAWRVTSRGDTQYF. The CDR3 bases are TGTGCCTGGAGGGTGACTAGCCGAGGGGATACGCAGTATTTT. The complete variable domain, with remaining parts taken from reference TRBV30 and TRBJ2-3, reads SQTIHQWPATLVQPVGSPLSLECTVEGTSNPNLYWYRQAAGRGLQLLFYSVGIGQISSEVPQNLSASRPQDRQFILSSKKLLLSDSGFYLCAWRVTSRGDTQYFGPGTRLTVL.

The chain links TRBV7-3 to TRBJ2-2; the match to TRBD1 covers 10 bases. The CDR3 totals 15 residues. Germline V gene data show CDR1 as SGHTA and CDR2 as FQGTGA. After removal of 5 bases from V and 3 bases from J, the junction contained 3 bases not matched to a gene. Here the CDR3 reads CASSHGTGDTGELFF. The CDR3 DNA reads TGTGCCAGCAGCCACGGGACAGGGGACACCGGGGAGCTGTTTTTT.

V gene TRBV19 combines with J gene TRBJ1-3; D perhaps matches TRBD1 (5 bases). In germline, CDR1 is LNHDA, CDR2 SQIVND (reference sequence). Trimming shortened V by 7 bases and J by 0 bases, and 13 bases separated the two germline ends. This CDR3 has 15 residues. In DNA, the CDR3 is TGTGCCAGTATGGGGACGGCGACCTCTGGAAACACCATATATTTT. The encoded protein is CASMGTATSGNTIYF. Full variable domain (remainder filled in from reference TRBV19 and TRBJ1-3): DGGITQSPKYLFRKEGQNVTLSCEQNLNHDAMYWYRQDPGQGLRLIYYSQIVNDFQKGDIAEGYSVSREKKESFPLTVTSAQKNPTAFYLCASMGTATSGNTIYFGEGSWLTVV.

The V gene is TRBV5-6, the J gene TRBJ1-2, with 7 bases aligning to TRBD1. Germline V gene sequence: CDR1 SGHDT, CDR2 YYEEEE. V was pared by 4 bases and J by 7 bases, with 4 bases of the junction left unmatched. The CDR3 consists of 12 residues. The CDR3 protein is CASSPTGVGYTF. The CDR3 DNA reads TGTGCCAGCAGCCCTACAGGGGTTGGCTACACCTTC.